The clone carrying this T cell receptor (beta chain) was observed a few times. This record belongs to a study of regulatory T cells in long-lasting Graves disease. Germline V gives CDR1 KGHSH, CDR2 LQKENI. The V end lost 1 base, the J end lost 2 bases, and 14 bases lay between the germline ends. This CDR3 comprises 16 residues. Researchers made TCR beta libraries by using iRepertoire HTBI primers and running Arm-PCR on CDR3 regions. TCRdb analysed the multiplex PCR reads with MiXCR anew, one entry per CDR3 protein. The table includes about 620,000 distinct CDR3 sequences, 15% to 20% detected once. Time point meaning: newly diagnosed GD, antithyroid drugs for less than 3 months. Scientists built the TCR library using RNA that was extracted from PBMCs. A further study also used this sample, focusing on T cells in Graves' hyperthyroidism and ophthalmopathy. That investigation notes: An initial round of RT-PCR targeting the TCR CDR3 relied on the HTBI primer set. Stable hyperthyroidism was told apart from ophthalmopathy by a model built on 13 V-J features.

The input for sequencing was peripheral blood mononuclear cells (PBMCs), taken at new diagnosis, from a patient treated with antithyroid drugs. The sequence was collected from a woman aged 30 to 39 with Graves disease. The genes are TRBV18 and TRBJ2-5; D ambiguous. This chain's CDR3 is CASSPRLVSGQETQYF. The CDR3 nucleotides read TGTGCCAGCTCACCACGATTGGTCTCAGGACAAGAGACCCAGTACTTC.